The clone carrying this T cell receptor beta chain was observed many times. Its antigen is not identified. Researchers prepared the TCRbeta library using unique molecular identifiers, the study reports. TCRdb passed the PCR reads through MiXCR, listing each CDR3 protein once. The data show around 250,000 distinct CDR3 sequences, roughly 25% seen once. This sample was included in a study of T-cell reconstitution after alpha-beta-depleted transplantation in children. The V gene's germline CDR1 is SQVTM and CDR2 ANQGSEA. The CDR3 is 12 amino acids. Deletions cut 4 bases from V and 5 bases from J, with 10 bases between. Findings and limits, study-wide: T-cell numbers and diversity, one year after transplant, stemmed largely from T cells that were newly produced. Reported findings indicate that, about two months after transplant, alpha-beta T cells came from several hundred expanded clones, which were derived from non-depleted graft cells.

The clonotype was recovered from a girl under 10 years old with Fanconi anemia, due to receive a stem cell transplant. The sequenced sample was PBMCs, obtained before TCRalphabeta/CD19-depleted stem cell transplant. The gene calls are TRBV29-1 and TRBJ2-3; D gene ambiguous. CDR3 sequence: CSVGLARDTQYF. The CDR3 coding sequence is TGCAGCGTTGGGCTCGCCAGAGATACGCAGTATTTT.